The T cell receptor beta chain described here comes from a study of cytomegalovirus exposure and HLA in healthy donors. With 60 Vbeta and 13 Jbeta primers, the PCR was carried out. Clones were sequenced by immunoSEQ multiplex PCR, and TCRdb holds only the in-frame ones, with some missing. This sample has 85,000 to 130,000 clones; more than 75% occur once, and the top ten carry 5% to 6%. General study points: A prior analysis recorded that most TCR beta V segments were productive about 87% or about 30% of the time. Common viral pathogens seemed, in a later analysis, to connect with several of the most significant clusters. Accurate prediction of most subjects' HLA-A and HLA-B alleles from TCR beta sequences was reported.

A word on this clone: Its antigen is not identified.

Input material: PBMCs. The source of this sequence is a woman between 18 and 29 years old in good health and CMV-seropositive.

The CDR3 sequence is CAIPGLAGDYEQFF. CDR3 coding DNA: TGTGCCATCCCGGGACTAGCGGGAGACTATGAGCAGTTCTTC. This sequence joins TRBV7-3 and TRBJ2-1; 14 nucleotides agree with TRBD2. After removal of 10 bases from V and 8 bases from J, the junction contained 7 bases not matched to a gene. Germline-derived CDR1 and CDR2 are SGHTA and FQGTGA. The CDR3 has 14 amino acids.